The T cell receptor beta chain under discussion was sequenced for a study of blood T cell repertoires in COVID-19 (TCRdb year 2020). Describing the broader study: The collaborator samples originated in the United States, Italy and Spain and spanned the acute and convalescent phases of COVID-19. The material from the prospective study consisted of cDNA or gDNA derived from T cells, B-cell-depleted T cells, or PBMCs. The dataset comprised deeply sampled blood TCRbeta repertoires from subjects exposed to, actively infected with, or recovered from COVID-19. A freely available public database, intended as a resource for researchers studying the immune response to SARS-CoV-2, is where the repertoires were released. Samples came from the ongoing ImmuneRACE study (first 160 participants) plus 1,254 subjects from 6 global collaborators. A de-identified subject ID, COVID-19 status, age in years and sex were almost always included in the sample metadata. Where available, HLA class I and class II types were obtained from metadata supplied by the sample provider rather than from assay-based typing.

Worth noting for this clone: Which antigen it targets is not known. Base-call qualities are not available, and no considerably larger clone is one nucleotide away.

TCRbeta CDR3 regions were amplified from genomic DNA by means of the immunoSEQ Assay, a bias-controlled multiplex PCR. In the authors' own workflow: Nucleated cell counts per sample were estimated from amplification of reference gene primers within the assay. To quantify the absolute abundance of each unique TCRbeta CDR3 rearrangement, sequence reads were collapsed and filtered. Productive Simpson clonality was computed per sample as the square root of Simpson's diversity index over productive rearrangements. The table comes from immuneACCESS by way of TCRdb, which keeps in-frame sequences with V and J called. Part of the clones is missing from these tables; in studies checked, under half for an unresolved V gene and the rest for unknown reasons. V, J and clone size reflect that table, while D and trimming were determined from the DNA. This sample has under 450,000 clones in its table, and around 89% of those were observed once. Of the sample, 10% to 15% falls within the top ten clones.

CDR1 and CDR2, looked up from the germline V gene (reference sequence), are MNHEY and SMNVEV. The CDR3 contains 19 residues, cysteine and phenylalanine counted. The read is trimmed to its CDR3 DNA, 57 bases read in frame from base 1. Unmatched junction bases come to 15, with V trimmed by 0 bases and J by 6 bases. General conclusions and limits of the study: Clinical and demographic metadata were provided uncurated, with the amount varying by source and participant.

In Seattle, one collaborating source enrolled patients while the infection was active and tracked those patients longitudinally over the course of disease. The collaborating institutions used their own protocols to collect whole blood in K2EDTA tubes. For TCRbeta analysis, collaborators shipped samples in one of three forms: frozen whole blood, isolated PBMCs, or DNA extracted from either of those sample types. This chain joins TRBV27 to TRBJ2-2; 8 bases in between match TRBD2. The sequence was obtained from a woman between 50 and 59 years old with COVID-19, enrolled during active disease. The sample comprised peripheral blood. Here is the DNA: TGTGCCAGCAGTTTATCGGGGACCGGGACTAGGAAAGTTGCCGGGGAGCTGTTTTTT. It is translated as CASSLSGTGTRKVAGELFF.